These 31 T cell receptor beta chains originate from one sample sequenced in a study of T-cell memory formation after mild COVID-19. TCRdb called the 5' RACE reads again in MiXCR, with one record for every CDR3 protein. The table lists 190,000 or so distinct CDR3 sequences, about a fifth of them singletons. Sequencing input: PBMCs or a T cell subset sorted from them (not recorded which). The receptors come from an adult woman who had mild COVID-19 (a few samples of this study predate the infection). Cell type and time point are not known.

This clonotype was recorded a few times. V gene TRBV7-2 combines with J gene TRBJ2-3; TRBD2 might be the D (6 bases). V lost 5 bases and J lost 5, with 17 bases in between. CDR1 and CDR2 from the germline V gene are SGHTA and FQGNSA. The CDR3 covers 15 residues. As DNA, the CDR3 is TGTGCCAGCAGCACCCATTGGGGGGAACGAGATACGCAGTATTTT. Amino acid sequence: CASSTHWGERDTQYF.

The sample holds a few counts of this clonotype. V gene TRBV12-3 or TRBV12-4 combines with J gene TRBJ2-7; D may be TRBD2 (6 bases). The CDR3 totals 17 residues. The germline V and J ends were trimmed by 6 bases and 0 bases, with 21 bases remaining between them. CDR3 amino acids: CASRGGGPQRGSYEQYF. DNA for the CDR3: TGTGCCAGCAGGGGGGGAGGACCACAGAGGGGCTCCTACGAGCAGTACTTC.

The V call is TRBV27, the J call TRBJ2-7; D is uncertain. In germline, CDR1 is MNHEY, CDR2 SMNVEV (reference sequence). Trimming took 6 bases from V and 2 from J, leaving 23 bases between them. The CDR3 is made up of 17 amino acids. The CDR3 loop is CASSPPISSGPPYEQYF. The CDR3 DNA follows: TGTGCCAGCAGCCCGCCCATCAGCTCTGGCCCCCCCTACGAGCAGTACTTC.

The table lists this clonotype with a few counts. The V gene is TRBV12-3 or TRBV12-4, the J gene TRBJ1-5; unclear D gene. This CDR3 has 13 residues. With 1 base removed from V and 6 bases from J, the gap between germline ends came to 7 bases. CDR3 coding DNA: TGTGCCAGCAGTTTAGGGGCTTCTCAGCCCCAGCATTTT. The encoded protein is CASSLGASQPQHF.

V and J are TRBV7-2 and TRBJ1-5; no definite D call. The V end lost 1 base, the J end lost 2 bases, and 15 bases lay between the germline ends. The germline V gene has CDR1 SGHTA and CDR2 FQGNSA. The length of the CDR3 is 17 residues. The DNA for the CDR3 is TGTGCCAGCAGCTTAGAGTCGCCGACAAGCGGCAATCAGCCCCAGCATTTT. This sequence encodes CASSLESPTSGNQPQHF. Full variable domain (outside the CDR3, taken from reference TRBV7-2 and TRBJ1-5): GAGVSQSPSNKVTEKGKDVELRCDPISGHTALYWYRQSLGQGLEFLIYFQGNSAPDKSGLPSDRFSAERTGGSVSTLTIQRTQQEDSAVYLCASSLESPTSGNQPQHFGDGTRLSIL.

This chain connects TRBV6-5 to TRBJ1-2, with D possibly TRBD1 on 6 matching bases. The V and J ends lost 5 bases and 4 bases respectively, with 14 bases between them. The CDR3 covers 14 residues. Germline V gene sequence: CDR1 MNHEY, CDR2 SVGAGI. The CDR3 DNA reads as TGTGCCAGCAGTGAATCCGACAGGCTCTATGGCTACACCTTC. It encodes CASSESDRLYGYTF.

In this sample, this clonotype turned up many times. The chain is built from TRBV4-1 and TRBJ2-3, with D tentatively TRBD2 (6 bases). This CDR3 contains 14 residues. The V gene lost 1 base and the J gene lost 6 bases, with 11 bases spanning the gap. Germline V lookup: CDR1 MGHRA, CDR2 YSYEKL. CDR3 nucleotide sequence: TGCGCCAGCAGCCAAGTTCTCGCGGGGGATACGCAGTATTTT. Amino acids: CASSQVLAGDTQYF.

The sample holds many counts of this clonotype. The chain employs TRBV7-9 and TRBJ2-1; 11 bases agree with TRBD2. J lost 11 bases, V lost 4 bases, and 13 bases had no gene match. This CDR3 region has 16 residues. Germline V gives CDR1 SEHNR, CDR2 FQNEAQ (reference sequence). The CDR3 protein is CASSSRLAGSPYKQFF. The CDR3 DNA reads as TGTGCCAGCAGCTCCCGACTAGCGGGATCGCCTTATAAGCAGTTCTTC.

The chain carries TRBV6-5 and TRBJ1-2; 9 nucleotides agree with TRBD1. The V segment lost 0 bases and the J segment 4 bases; nucleotides outside the gene matches: 9. CDR1 MNHEY and CDR2 SVGAGI come from the germline V gene. This CDR3 region has 17 residues. The CDR3 protein is CASSYSTGQGATYGYTF. In DNA form, the CDR3 reads TGTGCCAGCAGTTACTCGACGGGACAGGGTGCGACCTATGGCTACACCTTC.

This chain links TRBV24-1 with TRBJ2-7; D call uncertain. This CDR3 is 13 amino acids long. V was pared by 5 bases and J by 0 bases, with 7 bases between. The germline V gene encodes CDR1 KGHDR and CDR2 SFDVKD. This CDR3 reads CATSAKTSYEQYF. The CDR3 coding sequence is TGTGCCACCAGTGCTAAGACCTCCTACGAGCAGTACTTC.

J is TRBJ2-7 and V is TRBV4-3; 10 bases are shared with TRBD1. The germline gives CDR1 LGHNA, CDR2 YSLEER. The V and J ends lost 1 base and 3 bases, in that order; junction bases with no gene match: 3. The CDR3 covers 15 residues. In DNA form, the CDR3 reads TGCGCCAGCAGCCAAGGGAGGACAGGGGGCTACGAGCAGTACTTC. Protein product: CASSQGRTGGYEQYF.

The rearrangement links TRBV20-1 to TRBJ2-7; 8 bases align to TRBD1. This CDR3 contains 14 residues. Germline CDR1 DFQATT, CDR2 SNEGSKA (reference sequence). V lost 2 bases to trimming and J lost 3 bases; unmatched junction nucleotides: 6. CDR3 in DNA: TGCAGTGCTAGAAGCCCGGGACAGGTCTACGAGCAGTACTTC. Translation: CSARSPGQVYEQYF.

This clonotype was found a few times. The V call is TRBV27, the J call TRBJ1-1; D gene ambiguous. The CDR3 is made up of 13 amino acids. Germline V gene lookup returns CDR1 MNHEY and CDR2 SMNVEV (reference sequence). V was trimmed by 0 bases and J by 3 bases, leaving 5 bases between them. The CDR3 DNA sequence: TGTGCCAGCAGTTTATCAGTGTACACTGAAGCTTTCTTT. Translating gives CASSLSVYTEAFF.

In this sample, this clonotype turned up a few times. V gene TRBV4-3 combines with J gene TRBJ2-7; D not certain. CDR3 length: 15 residues. Trimming removed 1 base at V and 5 bases at J, with 15 bases between. Germline loops: CDR1 LGHNA, CDR2 YSLEER. CDR3 in amino acids: CASSQGVQAPHEQYF. The CDR3 DNA sequence: TGCGCCAGCAGCCAAGGGGTGCAGGCCCCGCACGAGCAGTACTTC.

This chain connects TRBV12-3 or TRBV12-4 to TRBJ2-2; perhaps TRBD1 as D (5 bases). This CDR3 spans 16 amino acids. Deletions cut 1 base from V and 3 bases from J, with 12 bases between. The DNA of the CDR3 is TGTGCCAGCAGTTTAGGCTGGGGCTCCGACACCGGGGAGCTGTTTTTT. It is translated as CASSLGWGSDTGELFF.

V gene TRBV30 combines with J gene TRBJ2-2; D is perhaps TRBD2 (6 bases). Germline CDR1 and CDR2: GTSNPN and SVGIG (reference sequence). The V end lost 2 bases, the J end lost 3 bases, and 13 bases lay between the germline ends. This CDR3 region has 15 residues. DNA for the CDR3: TGTGCCTGGAGTCAGCCAGCGGGCTACACCGGGGAGCTGTTTTTT. Translated, it gives CAWSQPAGYTGELFF.

V gene TRBV7-9 combines with J gene TRBJ2-7; D might be TRBD1 (6 bases). The CDR3 length is 15 residues. The germline V gene encodes CDR1 SEHNR and CDR2 FQNEAQ (reference sequence). V lost 0 bases, J lost 5 bases, and 14 bases lay in between. The CDR3: CASSLAAGVFNEQYF. The CDR3 DNA reads as TGTGCCAGCAGCTTAGCGGCAGGGGTGTTCAACGAGCAGTACTTC.

Only a few counts were recorded for this clonotype. This chain joins TRBV6-2 or TRBV6-3 and TRBJ2-3; tentatively, D is TRBD2 (5 bases). The germline V gene has CDR1 MNHEY and CDR2 SVGEGT. V was shortened by 10 bases and J by 0 bases, with 14 bases between the two germline ends. This CDR3 comprises 14 residues. CDR3 residues: CATSGTSSTDTQYF. CDR3 bases: TGTGCCACCAGCGGAACCAGTAGCACAGATACGCAGTATTTT.

This clonotype occurred a few times. The V gene is TRBV11-3, the J gene TRBJ1-4, with D uncertain. The ends were cut back, 1 base at V and 10 bases at J, with 13 bases in the middle. This CDR3 has 14 residues. Germline CDR1 SGHNT, CDR2 YENEEA. CDR3 nucleotide sequence: TGTGCCAGCAGCTTAGGCCGGGAACCCGTAAAACTGTTTTTT. This encodes CASSLGREPVKLFF.

This clonotype was found a few times. The rearrangement joins TRBV12-3 or TRBV12-4 to TRBJ1-1; TRBD1 agrees at 10 bases. The CDR3 covers 14 residues. V gave up 5 bases and J gave up 7 bases; unmatched junction bases: 7. In DNA form, the CDR3 reads TGTGCCAGCAGTCCGGGGACAGGGGAGATTGAAGCTTTCTTT. Protein: CASSPGTGEIEAFF.

This clonotype came up a few times. V gene TRBV7-8 combines with J gene TRBJ2-2; D remains unclear. Trimming took off 1 base at V and 1 base at J, with 7 bases between the two ends. The CDR3 is 15 amino acids. Germline V CDR1 and CDR2: SGHVS, FQNEAQ. Here the CDR3 reads CASSLDGLNTGELFF. DNA of the CDR3: TGTGCCAGCAGCTTAGACGGATTGAACACCGGGGAGCTGTTTTTT.

The chain links TRBV5-1 to TRBJ1-2, with D possibly TRBD1 on 6 matching bases. Trimming stripped 4 bases from V and 6 bases from J, with 22 bases between. This CDR3 region has 16 residues. Germline V gives CDR1 SGHRS, CDR2 YFSETQ. The CDR3 here is CASSTEVYTGYNGYTF. The CDR3 DNA follows: TGCGCCAGCAGCACCGAAGTTTACACAGGGTATAATGGCTACACCTTC.

This chain links TRBV12-3 or TRBV12-4 with TRBJ2-3; D unclear. V lost 3 bases, J lost 7 bases, and 11 bases lay in between. This CDR3 has 13 residues. CDR3 DNA: TGTGCCAGCAGTTTTCTGGACGGGTATACGCAGTATTTT. Protein: CASSFLDGYTQYF.

This clonotype was picked up many times. DNA for the CDR3: TGTGCCAGCAGCTTGGAAGCGGGGGACTGGAGGGGGGAGCTGTTTTTT. Translation: CASSLEAGDWRGELFF. The V and J genes are TRBV5-8 and TRBJ2-2, with TRBD2 matching over 8 bases. Trimming cost V 0 bases and J 8 bases; bases outside gene matches: 9. Per the germline V gene, CDR1 is SGHTS and CDR2 is YDEGEE. This CDR3 region has 16 residues.

This clonotype came up a few times. The V call is TRBV7-9, the J call TRBJ1-2, with D tentatively TRBD1 (5 bases). The CDR3 runs 15 residues. Germline V gives CDR1 SEHNR, CDR2 FQNEAQ (reference sequence). Trimming took 4 bases from V and 6 from J, leaving 18 bases between them. CDR3 residues: CASSSPQAPTNGYTF. CDR3 DNA sequence: TGTGCCAGCAGCTCTCCACAGGCGCCAACGAATGGCTACACCTTC.

The CDR3 sequence: CASSIIRDRDYGYTF. CDR3 bases: TGTGCCAGTAGTATTATTCGGGACAGGGACTATGGCTACACCTTC. This chain links TRBV19 with TRBJ1-2; 9 bases match TRBD1. Germline V gene sequence: CDR1 LNHDA, CDR2 SQIVND (reference sequence). V trimming: 3 bases; J trimming: 3 bases; junction bases outside the gene matches: 5. The CDR3 is made up of 15 amino acids.

This clonotype was counted between two and nine times. The rearrangement joins TRBV7-6 to TRBJ2-1; 12 positions match TRBD2. Germline CDR1 is SGHVS and CDR2 is FNYEAQ. The CDR3 length is 15 residues. Germline trimming cut 5 bases from V and 7 bases from J; bases unmatched to any gene: 6. The CDR3 loop reads CASSVTSGRRNEQFF. The CDR3 DNA reads as TGTGCCAGCAGCGTTACTAGCGGGAGGAGGAATGAGCAGTTCTTC.

The V and J genes are TRBV5-4 and TRBJ1-2; perhaps TRBD1 as D (5 bases). CDR1 is SGHNT, CDR2 YYREEE, per germline (reference sequence). V lost 0 bases to trimming and J lost 5 bases, with 17 bases between them. The CDR3 extends over 16 amino acids. The DNA for the CDR3 is TGTGCCAGCAGCTTGGACGTTCAGATTCGGGGGTATGGCTACACCTTC. Translation gives CASSLDVQIRGYGYTF.

This clonotype was seen a handful of times. This rearrangement joins TRBV12-3 or TRBV12-4 to TRBJ1-1; D gene uncertain. Trimming took off 3 bases at V and 5 bases at J, with 16 bases between the two ends. This CDR3 spans 15 amino acids. CDR3 sequence (DNA): TGTGCCAGCAGTTTCCTCACGAGTCTACGAACTGAAGCTTTCTTT. Protein product: CASSFLTSLRTEAFF.

The J gene is TRBJ1-5, the V gene TRBV18; TRBD1 agrees at 7 bases. Germline CDR1 is KGHSH and CDR2 is LQKENI. The CDR3 contains 14 residues. V lost 6 bases to trimming and J lost 0 bases; unmatched junction nucleotides: 2. The CDR3 here is CASSDRDSNQPQHF. CDR3 nucleotide sequence: TGTGCCAGCTCCGACAGGGATAGCAATCAGCCCCAGCATTTT.

This clonotype showed up just a few times. The J gene is TRBJ2-1, the V gene TRBV7-6; 8 bases agree with TRBD2. Germline-derived CDR1 and CDR2 are SGHVS and FNYEAQ. Trimming at V came to 3 bases and at J to 5 bases, leaving 9 bases not matched to a gene. The CDR3 is 16 amino acids. As DNA, the CDR3 is TGTGCCAGCAGCTTTCCCCCGGGAGGGCCACACAATGAGCAGTTCTTC. Translation: CASSFPPGGPHNEQFF.